These 28 T cell receptor beta chains share one sample of origin, sequenced in a study of blood T cell repertoires in COVID-19. Assay: immunoSEQ multiplex PCR; the TCRdb copy retains only in-frame clones and omits some. The profile shows about 300,000 clones, about 82% of them singletons. Sequencing was performed on peripheral blood. The receptors shown here come from a woman aged 45-65 years with acute or convalescent COVID-19.

The rearrangement uses TRBV5-1 and TRBJ2-7; a possible D gene is TRBD1 (6 bases). V lost 0 bases and J 2 bases, leaving 9 bases between the germline ends. The CDR3 has 14 amino acids. In germline, CDR1 is SGHRS, CDR2 YFSETQ. The CDR3 reads CASSLGQVPYEQYF. For the CDR3, the DNA is TGCGCCAGCAGCTTGGGACAGGTACCCTACGAGCAGTACTTC.

J is TRBJ1-1 and V is TRBV19; TRBD1 matches at 7 bases. The CDR3 has 14 amino acids. Germline V gives CDR1 LNHDA, CDR2 SQIVND (reference sequence). Germline trimming cut 6 bases from V and 0 bases from J; bases unmatched to any gene: 4. CDR3 sequence reads: CASRGQLMNTEAFF. CDR3 in DNA: TGTGCCAGTAGGGGACAGCTCATGAACACTGAAGCTTTCTTT.

The chain links TRBV7-9 to TRBJ1-4; no clear D gene. The CDR3 runs to 14 residues. Trimming cost V 3 bases and J 1 base, with 6 bases left between them. Germline values: CDR1 SEHNR, CDR2 FQNEAQ (reference sequence). The DNA of the CDR3 is TGTGCCAGCAGCTTCCCAGAAACTAATGAAAAACTGTTTTTT. Protein product: CASSFPETNEKLFF.

CDR3 bases: TGTGCCTGGACCCTCCCGTATGGGGACTACCTTGAAGCTTTCTTT. Protein: CAWTLPYGDYLEAFF. The J gene is TRBJ1-1, the V gene TRBV30; D is perhaps TRBD1 (5 bases). CDR1 and CDR2 from the germline V gene are GTSNPN and SVGIG (reference sequence). The CDR3 is made up of 15 amino acids. V lost 4 bases to trimming and J lost 7 bases, with 22 bases between them.

Only one count was recorded for this clone. The chain recombines TRBV4-1 with TRBJ1-3, with D unresolved. The CDR3 runs 16 residues. Per the germline V gene, CDR1 is MGHRA and CDR2 is YSYEKL. The V and J ends lost 6 bases and 0 bases respectively, with 15 bases between them. CDR3 DNA: TGCGCCAGCAGAAGAACCCCGGGAGACTCTGGAAACACCATATATTTT. The encoded protein is CASRRTPGDSGNTIYF.

The chain is built from TRBV7-6 and TRBJ2-1; D is perhaps TRBD1 (5 bases). Trimming left V 5 bases short and J 4 bases short, with 9 bases between. CDR3 length: 13 residues. CDR1 SGHVS and CDR2 FNYEAQ come from the germline V gene. CDR3 nucleotide sequence: TGTGCCAGCAGCCAAAGGGGATACAATGAGCAGTTCTTC. Residues: CASSQRGYNEQFF.

The chain couples TRBV5-1 to TRBJ1-4, with 7 positions matching TRBD1. The V gene end was trimmed by 2 bases and the J gene end by 8 bases; junction bases not matched to a gene: 6. Germline V lookup: CDR1 SGHRS, CDR2 YFSETQ. The CDR3 extends over 14 amino acids. CDR3 residues: CASSLQGSYEKLFF. The CDR3 coding sequence is TGCGCCAGCAGCTTACAGGGGTCGTACGAAAAACTGTTTTTT.

V usage is TRBV19 and J usage is TRBJ2-7, with TRBD1 matching over 7 bases. The CDR3 is 13 amino acids. J lost 3 bases, V lost 2 bases, and 1 base had no gene match. The germline CDR1 and CDR2 sequences are LNHDA and SQIVND (reference sequence). This CDR3 reads CASSIRDSYEQYF. CDR3 sequence (DNA): TGTGCCAGTAGTATAAGGGACAGCTACGAGCAGTACTTC.

This chain connects TRBV9 to TRBJ1-1; maybe TRBD1 (5 bases). Germline-derived CDR1 and CDR2 are SGDLS and YYNGEE. This CDR3 comprises 15 residues. V lost 5 bases, J lost 0 bases, and 14 bases lay in between. This CDR3 reads CASSQTGNMNTEAFF. The CDR3 bases are TGTGCCAGCAGTCAAACAGGAAACATGAACACTGAAGCTTTCTTT.

This clone was recorded a few times. This chain uses TRBV18 with TRBJ2-2; 10 bases align to TRBD1. This CDR3 comprises 17 residues. With V trimmed by 4 bases and J by 6 bases, 11 bases remained unmatched. CDR1 is KGHSH, CDR2 LQKENI, per germline. CDR3 residues: CASSRNKGQGIAGELFF. The CDR3 region has the DNA TGTGCCAGCTCACGAAACAAGGGACAGGGGATAGCCGGGGAGCTGTTTTTT.

This clone has only a few counts. J is TRBJ1-4 and V is TRBV12-3 or TRBV12-4; D remains ambiguous. V was pared by 8 bases and J by 6 bases, with 10 bases between. CDR3 length: 12 residues. The CDR3 region is CASQTGYEKLFF. CDR3 nucleotide sequence: TGTGCCAGCCAAACGGGTTATGAAAAACTGTTTTTT.

This clone has only one observation. The genes are TRBV7-2 and TRBJ1-1; no firm D call. The germline CDR1 and CDR2 sequences are SGHTA and FQGNSA. The CDR3 is 15 residues long. Trimming pared 2 bases from V and 1 base from J, leaving 11 bases between. The DNA of the CDR3 is TGTGCCAGCAGCTTAAGCAACAGCAAGAACACTGAAGCTTTCTTT. Translating it yields CASSLSNSKNTEAFF.

This rearrangement joins TRBV4-3 to TRBJ1-6; the match to TRBD1 covers 7 bases. The V and J ends lost 0 bases and 7 bases, in that order; junction bases with no gene match: 6. The germline gives CDR1 LGHNA, CDR2 YSLEER. CDR3 length: 16 residues. This CDR3 reads CASSQETDRVNSPLHF. For the CDR3, the DNA is TGCGCCAGCAGCCAAGAAACAGACAGGGTAAATTCACCCCTCCACTTT.

The genes are TRBV18 and TRBJ1-6; TRBD1 matches at 8 bases. The junction had 5 bases not matched to a gene; V was cut back by 6 bases and J by 10 bases. The germline CDR1 and CDR2 sequences are KGHSH and LQKENI. This CDR3 is built from 13 residues. CDR3 sequence: CASSPDRVSPLHF. Written as DNA, the CDR3 is TGTGCCAGCTCCCCGGACAGGGTATCACCCCTCCACTTT. Combining the CDR3 with reference TRBV18 and TRBJ1-6 gives the whole variable domain NAGVMQNPRHLVRRRGQEARLRCSPMKGHSHVYWYRQLPEEGLKFMVYLQKENIIDESGMPKERFSAEFPKEGPSILRIQQVVRGDSAAYFCASSPDRVSPLHFGNGTRLTVT.

The chain uses TRBV5-1 and TRBJ2-7; 10 nucleotides line up with TRBD1. This CDR3 region has 15 residues. Germline V CDR1 and CDR2: SGHRS, YFSETQ. V trimming: 4 bases; J trimming: 1 base; junction bases outside the gene matches: 5. This CDR3 reads CASSQTGGESYEQYF. The CDR3 region has the DNA TGCGCCAGCAGCCAGACAGGGGGCGAGTCCTACGAGCAGTACTTC.

The chain links TRBV6-2 or TRBV6-3 to TRBJ2-5; 8 bases are a match to TRBD2. V dropped 5 bases and J dropped 3; count of bases not matched to a gene: 11. CDR3 length: 16 amino acids. The germline V gene encodes CDR1 MNHEY and CDR2 SVGEGT. CDR3 nucleotides: TGTGCCAGCAGTCCCCTGCTCAGAGCGGGAGAAGAGACCCAGTACTTC. This gives the protein CASSPLLRAGEETQYF.

The chain carries TRBV19 and TRBJ2-1, with 13 nucleotides matching TRBD2. Germline V gene data show CDR1 as LNHDA and CDR2 as SQIVND (reference sequence). There are 16 residues in the CDR3. The ends lost 5 bases at V and 3 bases at J; junction bases unmatched: 4. The CDR3, as DNA: TGTGCCAGTAGTCCGCGGACTAGCGGGGGCTACAATGAGCAGTTCTTC. Amino acids: CASSPRTSGGYNEQFF.

V usage is TRBV21-1 and J usage is TRBJ2-7; TRBD1, the table's D call, was not compared with the DNA. TRBV21-1 constitutes a pseudogene. There are 13 residues in the CDR3. CDR3 sequence: CARGDRGSYEQYF. The CDR3 DNA is TGTGCCAGGGGGGACAGGGGATCCTACGAGCAGTACTTC.

A remark on this clone: The same CDR3 is also encoded by other DNA sequences in this sample. The chain carries TRBV18 and TRBJ2-7; TRBD1 matches 8 bases. Trimming took 2 bases from V and 0 from J; bases not matched to a gene: 0. The CDR3 spans 14 residues. The germline V gene encodes CDR1 KGHSH and CDR2 LQKENI. CDR3 sequence reads: CASSPGTGSYEQYF. CDR3 in DNA: TGTGCCAGCTCACCAGGGACAGGCTCCTACGAGCAGTACTTC.

The gene calls are TRBV28 and TRBJ2-1; TRBD1 is a possible D gene (5 bases). The V and J ends lost 5 bases and 9 bases respectively, with 26 bases between them. This CDR3 has 17 residues. Germline V lookup: CDR1 MDHEN, CDR2 SYDVKM. The CDR3 DNA is TGTGCCAGCAGTCCACCCACCCTCAGGGTAATAAGGGTTGAGCAGTTCTTC. Residues: CASSPPTLRVIRVEQFF.

The V and J genes are TRBV30 and TRBJ1-4, with 7 bases fitting TRBD1. CDR1 is GTSNPN and CDR2 is SVGIG in the germline V gene (reference sequence). The junction had 9 bases not matched to a gene; V was cut back by 2 bases and J by 6 bases. The CDR3 sequence is 15 residues long. CDR3 bases: TGTGCCTGGAGTCCCGAGGGCAGGGGGTATGAAAAACTGTTTTTT. Translating it yields CAWSPEGRGYEKLFF.

The chain couples TRBV27 to TRBJ1-6, with 7 bases aligning to TRBD1. From germline, CDR1 is MNHEY and CDR2 SMNVEV (reference sequence). V was clipped by 5 bases and J by 0 bases; unmatched bases: 7. CDR3 length: 17 residues. CDR3 in DNA: TGTGCCAGCAGTATAAGACAGGGAAGCTCCTATAATTCACCCCTCCACTTT. Translated: CASSIRQGSSYNSPLHF.

The chain carries TRBV7-9 and TRBJ2-7; no clear D gene. Trimming stripped 0 bases from V and 3 bases from J, with 9 bases between. The CDR3 covers 14 residues. The germline gives CDR1 SEHNR, CDR2 FQNEAQ (reference sequence). This CDR3 is CASSLALVGYEQYF. The DNA of the CDR3 is TGTGCCAGCAGCTTAGCACTTGTCGGCTACGAGCAGTACTTC.

The rearrangement links TRBV10-3 to TRBJ1-1; D perhaps matches TRBD1 (6 bases). The V gene's germline CDR1 is ENHRY and CDR2 SYGVKD. This CDR3 has 13 residues. Trimming took off 6 bases at V and 6 bases at J, with 14 bases between the two ends. CDR3 coding DNA: TGTGCCATCAGAAATACAGGGATCGCTGAAGCTTTCTTT. Protein: CAIRNTGIAEAFF.

This chain joins TRBV25-1 and TRBJ2-7, with D tentatively TRBD1 (5 bases). Germline CDR1 reads MGHDK; CDR2 reads SYGVNS. The CDR3 has 15 amino acids. Deletions cut 1 base from V and 3 bases from J, with 13 bases between. The CDR3 is CASSELTDSVYEQYF. For the CDR3, the DNA is TGTGCCAGCAGTGAATTGACAGACTCCGTCTACGAGCAGTACTTC.

The rearrangement links TRBV6-4 to TRBJ1-5; D is unresolved. The CDR3 is 14 residues long. V was cut by 4 bases and J by 3 bases, with 10 bases left in between. Germline V gives CDR1 MRHNA, CDR2 SNTAGT. In DNA form, the CDR3 reads TGTGCCAGCAGTGCCAGGAAGTCCAATCAGCCCCAGCATTTT. Translation: CASSARKSNQPQHF.

The genes are TRBV29-1 and TRBJ2-7; D gene uncertain. CDR1 is SQVTM, CDR2 ANQGSEA, per germline. V was clipped by 4 bases and J by 3 bases, with 16 bases between them. This CDR3 has 14 amino acids. The CDR3 nucleotides read TGCAGCGTTGTTTTAGATGGCAGGCGCTACGAGCAGTACTTC. This encodes CSVVLDGRRYEQYF.

This rearrangement joins TRBV6-5 to TRBJ1-6, with a weak D call TRBD1 (5 bases). Trimming took off 0 bases at V and 1 base at J, with 7 bases between the two ends. Germline CDR1 reads MNHEY; CDR2 reads SVGAGI. The CDR3 consists of 16 residues. This chain's CDR3 is CASSYSEGSYNSPLHF. CDR3 coding DNA: TGTGCCAGCAGTTACTCGGAGGGGTCCTATAATTCACCCCTCCACTTT.